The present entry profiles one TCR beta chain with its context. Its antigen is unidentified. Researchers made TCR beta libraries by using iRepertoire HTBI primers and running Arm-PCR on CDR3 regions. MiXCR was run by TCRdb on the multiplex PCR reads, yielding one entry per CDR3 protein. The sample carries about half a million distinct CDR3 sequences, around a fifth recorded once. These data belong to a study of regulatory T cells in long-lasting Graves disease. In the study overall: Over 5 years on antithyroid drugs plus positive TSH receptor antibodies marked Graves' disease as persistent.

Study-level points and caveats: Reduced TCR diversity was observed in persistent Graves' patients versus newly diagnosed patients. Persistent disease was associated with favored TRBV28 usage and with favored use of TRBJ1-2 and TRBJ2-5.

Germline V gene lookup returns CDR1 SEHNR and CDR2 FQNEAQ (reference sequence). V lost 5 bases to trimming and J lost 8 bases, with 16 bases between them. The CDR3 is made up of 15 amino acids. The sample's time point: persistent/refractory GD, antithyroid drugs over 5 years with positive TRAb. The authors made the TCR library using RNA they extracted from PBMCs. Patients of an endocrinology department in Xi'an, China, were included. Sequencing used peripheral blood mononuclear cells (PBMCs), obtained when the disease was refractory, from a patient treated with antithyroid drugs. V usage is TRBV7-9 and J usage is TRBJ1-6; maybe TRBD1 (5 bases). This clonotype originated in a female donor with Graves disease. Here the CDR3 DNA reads TGTGCCAGCAGCCCCCAGGCGGTCAGGGATTCACCCCTCCACTTT. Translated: CASSPQAVRDSPLHF.